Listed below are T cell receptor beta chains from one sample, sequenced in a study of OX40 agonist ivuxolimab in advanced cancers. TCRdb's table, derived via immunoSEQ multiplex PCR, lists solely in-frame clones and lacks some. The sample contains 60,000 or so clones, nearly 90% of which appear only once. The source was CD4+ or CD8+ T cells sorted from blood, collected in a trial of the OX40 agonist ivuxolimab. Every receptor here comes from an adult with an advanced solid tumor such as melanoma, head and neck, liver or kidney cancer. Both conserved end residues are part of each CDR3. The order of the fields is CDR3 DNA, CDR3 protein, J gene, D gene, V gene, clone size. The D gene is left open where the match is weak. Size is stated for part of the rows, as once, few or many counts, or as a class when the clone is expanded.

TGTGCCAGCACCCAGGACTCTGGAAACACCATATATTTT	CASTQDSGNTIYF	TRBJ1-3	-	TRBV9	-
TGTGCCAGCAAACAGGGTTCGGATGAAAAACTGTTTTTT	CASKQGSDEKLFF	TRBJ1-4	-	TRBV2	-
TGCGCCAGCAGCCAAGATCGGAACACGGTCTATGGCTACACCTTC	CASSQDRNTVYGYTF	TRBJ1-2	-	TRBV4-1	-
TGTGCCTGGAACAACCTTAATCAGCCCCAGCATTTT	CAWNNLNQPQHF	TRBJ1-5	-	TRBV30	-
TGTGCCAGCAGTTACCCGCCAGCCGTGGGGGAGACCCAGTACTTC	CASSYPPAVGETQYF	TRBJ2-5	-	TRBV6-6	-
TGTGCCAGCAGCCAAGACCCGGGACTAGCGGACAATGAGCAGTTCTTC	CASSQDPGLADNEQFF	TRBJ2-1	TRBD2	TRBV4-2	-
TGTGCCAGCAGTGTGGGGCCTTTCTCTGGAAACACCATATATTTT	CASSVGPFSGNTIYF	TRBJ1-3	-	TRBV7-6	few
TGTGCCAGCAGCTTTGGGGGCGTTCACTCCTATGGCTACACCTTC	CASSFGGVHSYGYTF	TRBJ1-2	-	TRBV7-9	-
TGCGCCAGCAGTCACAGGACAGGGACATATGGCTACACCTTC	CASSHRTGTYGYTF	TRBJ1-2	TRBD1	TRBV23-1	-
TGCGCCAGCAGCCAGTCTCCTGAGACAGGATACAATGAGCAGTTCTTC	CASSQSPETGYNEQFF	TRBJ2-1	-	TRBV4-1	-
TGTGCCAGCAGTTCTCTACCACTGGATGAGCAGTTCTTC	CASSSLPLDEQFF	TRBJ2-1	-	TRBV27	-
TGTGCCAGCAGTCCCTTACAGCTCCGTCGTCAAGAGACCCAGTACTTC	CASSPLQLRRQETQYF	TRBJ2-5	-	TRBV28	-
TGTGCCACCAGCAGAGGAGGTGAAGCTTTCTTT	CATSRGGEAFF	TRBJ1-1	-	TRBV15	-
TGTGCCACCAGCAGAACGAAGGGGGTAGGCTCACCCCTCCACTTT	CATSRTKGVGSPLHF	TRBJ1-6	-	TRBV15	few
TGTGCCAGCAGCTTTTTTATACAGGGAAGGAATGAGCAGTTCTTC	CASSFFIQGRNEQFF	TRBJ2-1	-	TRBV13	-
TGTGCCAGCAGCGTAGGCGGTAGCAGGGTTGAGCAGTTCTTC	CASSVGGSRVEQFF	TRBJ2-1	-	TRBV9	-
TGTGCCAGCAGCTTAATATCTCTGCGTACGGCCTACGAGCAGTACTTC	CASSLISLRTAYEQYF	TRBJ2-7	-	TRBV7-9	-
TGTGCCAGCAGCTTGTCCACAGGCCCTCTTGGGGGTGAAGCTTTCTTT	CASSLSTGPLGGEAFF	TRBJ1-1	-	TRBV5-5	once
TGTGCCAGCAGCAAACCGGGACAAGGCACCGGGGAGCTGTTTTTT	CASSKPGQGTGELFF	TRBJ2-2	-	TRBV5-4	-
TGTGCCAGCAAGGCGAACACCGGGGAGCTGTTTTTT	CASKANTGELFF	TRBJ2-2	-	TRBV7-6	-
TGTGCCAGCAGCTTAAGTACAGGGGCGAACACTGAAGCTTTCTTT	CASSLSTGANTEAFF	TRBJ1-1	TRBD1	TRBV13	-
TGCGCCAGCAGCCAAGAATTCTACAATGAGCAGTTCTTC	CASSQEFYNEQFF	TRBJ2-1	-	TRBV4-1	-